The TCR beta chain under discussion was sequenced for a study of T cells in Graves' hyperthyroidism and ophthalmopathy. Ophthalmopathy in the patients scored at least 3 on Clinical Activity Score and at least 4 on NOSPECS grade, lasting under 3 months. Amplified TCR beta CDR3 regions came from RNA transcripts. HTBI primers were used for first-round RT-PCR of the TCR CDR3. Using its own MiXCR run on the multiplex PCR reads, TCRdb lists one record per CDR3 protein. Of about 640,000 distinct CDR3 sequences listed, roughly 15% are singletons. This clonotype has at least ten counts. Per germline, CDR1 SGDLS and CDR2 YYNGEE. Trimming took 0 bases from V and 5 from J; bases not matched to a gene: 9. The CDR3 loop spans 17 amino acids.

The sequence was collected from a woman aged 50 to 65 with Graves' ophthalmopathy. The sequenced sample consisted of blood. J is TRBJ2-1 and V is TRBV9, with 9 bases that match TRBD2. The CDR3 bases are TGTGCCAGCAGCGTAGACCCTCCTAGCGGGATCAACAATGAGCAGTTCTTC. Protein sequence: CASSVDPPSGINNEQFF. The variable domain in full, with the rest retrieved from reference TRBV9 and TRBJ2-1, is DSGVTQTPKHLITATGQRVTLRCSPRSGDLSVYWYQQSLDQGLQFLIQYYNGEERAKGNILERFSAQQFPDLHSELNLSSLELGDSALYFCASSVDPPSGINNEQFFGPGTRLTVL.